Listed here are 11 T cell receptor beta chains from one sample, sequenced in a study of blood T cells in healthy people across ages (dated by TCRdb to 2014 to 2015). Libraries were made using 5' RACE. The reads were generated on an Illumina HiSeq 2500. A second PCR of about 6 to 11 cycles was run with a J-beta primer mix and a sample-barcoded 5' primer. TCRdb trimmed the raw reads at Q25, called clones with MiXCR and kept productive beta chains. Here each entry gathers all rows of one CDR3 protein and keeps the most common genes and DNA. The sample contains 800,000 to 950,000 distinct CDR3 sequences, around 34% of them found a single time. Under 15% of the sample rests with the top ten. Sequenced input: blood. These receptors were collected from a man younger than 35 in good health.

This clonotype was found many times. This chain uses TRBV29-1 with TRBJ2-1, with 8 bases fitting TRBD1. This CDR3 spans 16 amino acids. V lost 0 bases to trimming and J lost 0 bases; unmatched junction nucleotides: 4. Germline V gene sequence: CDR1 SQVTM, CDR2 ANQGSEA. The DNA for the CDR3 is TGCAGCGTTGAAGATCCCGGACAGGGCTCCTACAATGAGCAGTTCTTC. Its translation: CSVEDPGQGSYNEQFF.

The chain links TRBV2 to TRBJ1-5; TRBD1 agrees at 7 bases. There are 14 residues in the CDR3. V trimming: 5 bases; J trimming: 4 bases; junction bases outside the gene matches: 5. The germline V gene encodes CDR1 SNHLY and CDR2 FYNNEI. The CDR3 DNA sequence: TGTGCCAGCAGTATGCTACAGGGGAATCAGCCCCAGCATTTT. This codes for CASSMLQGNQPQHF.

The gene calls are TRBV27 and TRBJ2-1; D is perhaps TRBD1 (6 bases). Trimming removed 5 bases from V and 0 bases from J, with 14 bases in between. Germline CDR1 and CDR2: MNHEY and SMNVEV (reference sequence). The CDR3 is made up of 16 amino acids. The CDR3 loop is CASSPSSGDSYNEQFF. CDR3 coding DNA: TGTGCCAGCAGTCCCTCGTCAGGGGACTCCTACAATGAGCAGTTCTTC.

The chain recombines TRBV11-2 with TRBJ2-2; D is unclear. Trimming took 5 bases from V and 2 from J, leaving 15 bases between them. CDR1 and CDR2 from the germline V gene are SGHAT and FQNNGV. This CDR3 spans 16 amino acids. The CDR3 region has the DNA TGTGCCAGCAGCCACTGGCCGACTCAAAACACCGGGGAGCTGTTTTTT. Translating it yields CASSHWPTQNTGELFF.

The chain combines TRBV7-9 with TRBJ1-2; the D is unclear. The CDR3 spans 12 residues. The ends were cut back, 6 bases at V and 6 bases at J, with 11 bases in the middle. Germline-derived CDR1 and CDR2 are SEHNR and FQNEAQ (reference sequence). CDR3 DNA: TGTGCCAGCAGTACGCCTCCCCATGGCTACACCTTC. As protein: CASSTPPHGYTF.

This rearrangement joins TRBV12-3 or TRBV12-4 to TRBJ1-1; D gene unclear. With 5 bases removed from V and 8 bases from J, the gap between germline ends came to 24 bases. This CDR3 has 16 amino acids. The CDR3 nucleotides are TGTGCCAGCAGTCCTGCGGCGATAAACGTAGGACCCGAAGCTTTCTTT. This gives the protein CASSPAAINVGPEAFF.

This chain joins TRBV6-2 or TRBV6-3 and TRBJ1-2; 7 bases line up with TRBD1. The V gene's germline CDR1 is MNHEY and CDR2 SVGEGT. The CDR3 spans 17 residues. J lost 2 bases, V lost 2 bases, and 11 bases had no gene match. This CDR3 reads CASSYLIEDRTNYGYTF. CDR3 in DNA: TGTGCCAGCAGTTACCTAATCGAGGACAGGACAAACTATGGCTACACCTTC.

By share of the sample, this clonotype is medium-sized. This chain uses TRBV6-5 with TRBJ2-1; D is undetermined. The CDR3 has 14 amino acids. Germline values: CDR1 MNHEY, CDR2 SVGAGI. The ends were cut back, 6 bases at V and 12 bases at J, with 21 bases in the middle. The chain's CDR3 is CASSSTFPDLRQFF. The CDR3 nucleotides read TGTGCCAGCAGCTCTACCTTTCCTGATCTACGGCAGTTCTTC.

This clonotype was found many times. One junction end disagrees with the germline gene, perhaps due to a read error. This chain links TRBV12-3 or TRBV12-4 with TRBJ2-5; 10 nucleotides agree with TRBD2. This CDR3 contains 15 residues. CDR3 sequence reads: CASSLAGEPKETQYF. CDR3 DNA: TGTGCCAGCAGTCTAGCGGGAGAACCTAAAGAGACCCAGTACTTC.

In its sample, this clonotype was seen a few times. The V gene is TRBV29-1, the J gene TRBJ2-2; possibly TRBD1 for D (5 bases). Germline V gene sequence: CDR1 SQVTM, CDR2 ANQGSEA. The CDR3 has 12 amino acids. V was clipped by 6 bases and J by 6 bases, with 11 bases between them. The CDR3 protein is CSVVGAAGELFF. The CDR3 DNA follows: TGCAGCGTCGTTGGGGCCGCCGGGGAGCTGTTTTTT.

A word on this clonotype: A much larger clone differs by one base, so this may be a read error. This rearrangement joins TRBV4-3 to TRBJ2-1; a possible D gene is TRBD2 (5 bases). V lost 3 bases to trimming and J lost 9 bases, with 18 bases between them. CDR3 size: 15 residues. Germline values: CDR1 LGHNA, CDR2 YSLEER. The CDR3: CASSHCSGPEGEQFF. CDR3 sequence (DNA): TGCGCCAGCAGCCATTGTTCCGGCCCCGAGGGTGAGCAGTTCTTC.